Shown below are 28 T cell receptor beta chains from a single sample sequenced in a study of blood T cell repertoires in COVID-19. Some clones are missing from TCRdb's copy, which holds only in-frame ones; the method was immunoSEQ multiplex PCR. The table records about 260,000 clones, roughly 90% of them present only once. Specimen: PBMCs or T cells enriched from blood (not recorded which). The source of these receptors is a middle-aged man who had been exposed to COVID-19.

The chain is built from TRBV7-2 and TRBJ2-1; D unclear. Germline V gives CDR1 SGHTA, CDR2 FQGNSA. CDR3 size: 10 residues. V shed 5 bases and J shed 10 bases, with 6 bases lying between them. CDR3 loop: CASSKREQFF. CDR3 in DNA: TGTGCCAGCAGCAAGAGGGAGCAGTTCTTC.

This chain uses TRBV29-1 with TRBJ2-1; 7 bases are shared with TRBD2. V lost 7 bases, J lost 0 bases, and 6 bases stayed unmatched. Germline assignment: CDR1 SQVTM and CDR2 ANQGSEA. The CDR3 contains 14 residues. The CDR3 reads CSARGRDSYNEQFF. The CDR3 bases are TGCAGCGCTCGAGGGAGGGACTCCTACAATGAGCAGTTCTTC.

For the CDR3, the DNA is TGTGCCAGCTCACAGGCCGAGGGCTTCTTTAGCAATCAGCCCCAGCATTTT. Translated, it gives CASSQAEGFFSNQPQHF. The chain couples TRBV18 to TRBJ1-5; D remains unclear. CDR3 length: 17 amino acids. With 4 bases removed from V and 0 bases from J, the gap between germline ends came to 16 bases. The V gene's germline CDR1 is KGHSH and CDR2 LQKENI.

The gene calls are TRBV9 and TRBJ2-7; TRBD2 is a possible D gene (6 bases). V gave up 3 bases and J gave up 5 bases, with 15 bases separating them. Germline CDR1 is SGDLS and CDR2 is YYNGEE. The CDR3 loop spans 14 amino acids. CDR3: CASSGGGMVDEQYF. The DNA of the CDR3 is TGTGCCAGCAGCGGCGGCGGGATGGTTGACGAGCAGTACTTC.

J is TRBJ2-1 and V is TRBV14; the D is unclear. Trimming shortened V by 1 base and J by 4 bases, and 14 bases separated the two germline ends. The CDR3 runs 16 residues. CDR1 is SGHDN, CDR2 FVKESK, per germline. The CDR3 loop is CASSQGAIRLYNEQFF. CDR3 nucleotides: TGTGCCAGCAGCCAAGGGGCCATCCGGCTTTACAATGAGCAGTTCTTC.

The V and J genes are TRBV19 and TRBJ1-1; D remains unclear. Germline CDR1 and CDR2: LNHDA and SQIVND (reference sequence). The CDR3 loop spans 15 amino acids. The V gene lost 7 bases and the J gene lost 0 bases, with 15 bases spanning the gap. In DNA form, the CDR3 reads TGTGCCAGTACCTCGGTGGACTTTATGAACACTGAAGCTTTCTTT. This translates into CASTSVDFMNTEAFF.

This chain connects TRBV24-1 to TRBJ2-1; weak D call: TRBD1 (5 bases). The V and J ends lost 1 base and 6 bases respectively, with 15 bases between them. From germline, CDR1 is KGHDR and CDR2 SFDVKD. The CDR3 consists of 16 residues. This CDR3 is CATSDLGQGHSNEQFF. The CDR3 DNA follows: TGTGCCACCAGTGATTTAGGGCAGGGTCATTCCAATGAGCAGTTCTTC.

This clone was counted once. V is TRBV6-2 or TRBV6-3 and J is TRBJ2-7, with 8 bases that match TRBD1. Germline CDR1 reads MNHEY; CDR2 reads SVGEGT. CDR3 length equals 16 residues. The ends lost 0 bases at V and 4 bases at J; junction bases unmatched: 8. CDR3: CASSYSSWTGLYEQYF. The CDR3 region has the DNA TGTGCCAGCAGTTACTCGAGCTGGACAGGGTTGTACGAGCAGTACTTC.

A few counts support this clone. V usage is TRBV7-9 and J usage is TRBJ1-3, with 7 bases fitting TRBD1. The CDR3 contains 16 residues. The J segment lost 0 bases and the V segment lost 7 bases, leaving 9 bases of the junction unmatched. CDR1 SEHNR and CDR2 FQNEAQ come from the germline V gene (reference sequence). The chain's CDR3 is CASTGQVTSSGNTIYF. DNA for the CDR3: TGTGCCAGCACCGGACAGGTTACCTCCTCTGGAAACACCATATATTTT.

The genes are TRBV30 and TRBJ2-2; TRBD1 matches 7 bases. The CDR3 sequence is 15 residues long. Germline values: CDR1 GTSNPN, CDR2 SVGIG (reference sequence). The junction had 7 bases not matched to a gene; V was cut back by 5 bases and J by 1 base. The CDR3 loop reads CAWDRGQENTGELFF. In nucleotides, the CDR3 is TGTGCCTGGGACCGTGGACAGGAGAACACCGGGGAGCTGTTTTTT.

The chain joins TRBV29-1 to TRBJ1-2; D is ambiguous. Between the trimmed V and J ends, which lost 7 bases and 6 bases, there was a span of 15 bases. The length of the CDR3 is 12 residues. Germline V gene sequence: CDR1 SQVTM, CDR2 ANQGSEA. The chain's CDR3 is CSETPTANGYTF. CDR3 DNA: TGCAGCGAAACGCCTACCGCGAATGGCTACACCTTC.

CDR3 sequence: CASGSGLAGTYEQYF. The CDR3 region has the DNA TGTGCCAGCGGATCGGGACTAGCGGGAACCTACGAGCAGTACTTC. This rearrangement joins TRBV6-5 to TRBJ2-7; 13 bases align to TRBD2. CDR1 is MNHEY, CDR2 SVGAGI, per germline. V lost 8 bases and J lost 2; bases outside the gene matches: 6. The CDR3 totals 15 residues.

V gene TRBV30 combines with J gene TRBJ2-6; the match to TRBD2 covers 7 bases. Unmatched junction bases numbered 5, after V lost 3 bases and J lost 3 bases. This CDR3 is 15 amino acids long. CDR1 and CDR2 from the germline V gene are GTSNPN and SVGIG (reference sequence). This CDR3 is CAWRGGVLGANVLTF. As DNA, the CDR3 is TGTGCCTGGAGGGGAGGGGTGCTTGGGGCCAACGTCCTGACTTTC.

This clone was recorded only once. The gene calls are TRBV5-1 and TRBJ2-1; no clear D. CDR3 size: 13 residues. Germline CDR1 is SGHRS and CDR2 is YFSETQ. Trimming removed 0 bases from V and 4 bases from J, with 5 bases in between. CDR3 amino acids: CASSLALYNEQFF. For the CDR3, the DNA is TGCGCCAGCAGCTTGGCCCTTTACAATGAGCAGTTCTTC.

CDR3 loop: CASSYGQAGNTIYF. The CDR3 nucleotides are TGTGCCAGCAGTTATGGACAGGCTGGAAACACCATATATTTT. The gene calls are TRBV6-5 and TRBJ1-3; TRBD1 aligns across 7 bases. V lost 3 bases to trimming and J lost 2 bases; unmatched junction nucleotides: 1. The CDR3 extends over 14 amino acids. Germline V gives CDR1 MNHEY, CDR2 SVGAGI.

This chain's CDR3 is CASSIGPGLRNTIYF. For the CDR3, the DNA is TGTGCCAGTAGTATCGGTCCGGGTTTAAGAAACACCATATATTTT. V gene TRBV19 combines with J gene TRBJ1-3; no firm D call. Germline values: CDR1 LNHDA, CDR2 SQIVND (reference sequence). Trimming left V 3 bases short and J 5 bases short, with 14 bases between. The CDR3 extends over 15 amino acids. The whole variable domain, remainder taken from reference TRBV19 and TRBJ1-3, is DGGITQSPKYLFRKEGQNVTLSCEQNLNHDAMYWYRQDPGQGLRLIYYSQIVNDFQKGDIAEGYSVSREKKESFPLTVTSAQKNPTAFYLCASSIGPGLRNTIYFGEGSWLTVV.

The V and J genes are TRBV6-6 and TRBJ2-7, with 13 bases identical to TRBD2. Germline assignment: CDR1 MNHNY and CDR2 SVGAGI (reference sequence). Losses at the gene ends were 5 bases for V and 1 base for J; bases not matched to a gene: 11. The length of the CDR3 is 18 residues. The CDR3, as DNA: TGTGCCAGCAGTCCCTACGGACTAGCGGGAGCCTTTTCCTACGAGCAGTACTTC. This translates into CASSPYGLAGAFSYEQYF.

This chain uses TRBV2 with TRBJ1-1, with a possible D match to TRBD1 (5 bases). Trimming shortened V by 8 bases and J by 4 bases, and 17 bases separated the two germline ends. This CDR3 contains 14 residues. Germline CDR1 and CDR2: SNHLY and FYNNEI. DNA for the CDR3: TGTGCCAGCGACCCCCAGGGTACAAGCACTGAAGCTTTCTTT. Translated, it gives CASDPQGTSTEAFF.

V usage is TRBV10-3 and J usage is TRBJ2-1; tentatively, D is TRBD1 (6 bases). Looked up from germline, CDR1 is ENHRY and CDR2 is SYGVKD. Deletions cut 6 bases from V and 0 bases from J, with 12 bases between. The CDR3 extends over 15 amino acids. CDR3 DNA sequence: TGTGCCATCAGCCTCACAGGGAGCTCCTACAATGAGCAGTTCTTC. Translating it yields CAISLTGSSYNEQFF.

The chain combines TRBV15 with TRBJ1-4; unclear D gene. The CDR3 contains 15 residues. Germline-derived CDR1 and CDR2 are LNHNV and YYDKDF (reference sequence). V lost 1 base and J 4 bases, leaving 10 bases between the germline ends. The chain's CDR3 is CATSRGTENNEKLFF. The CDR3 nucleotides are TGTGCCACCAGCAGAGGGACTGAGAATAATGAAAAACTGTTTTTT. Based on the CDR3 plus reference TRBV15 and TRBJ1-4, the full variable domain is DAMVIQNPRYQVTQFGKPVTLSCSQTLNHNVMYWYQQKSSQAPKLLFHYYDKDFNNEADTPDNFQSRRPNTSFCFLDIRSPGLGDTAMYLCATSRGTENNEKLFFGSGTQLSVL.

This chain links TRBV2 with TRBJ1-3; D is uncertain. Trimming cost V 2 bases and J 0 bases, with 5 bases left between them. The CDR3 runs 14 residues. CDR1 is SNHLY and CDR2 is FYNNEI in the germline V gene. The CDR3 spells CASSELSSGNTIYF. The CDR3 DNA reads as TGTGCCAGCAGTGAACTGAGCTCTGGAAACACCATATATTTT.

V usage is TRBV5-1 and J usage is TRBJ2-5; 11 nucleotides agree with TRBD2. Germline CDR1 reads SGHRS; CDR2 reads YFSETQ. The CDR3 covers 16 residues. J lost 2 bases, V lost 3 bases, and 6 bases had no gene match. The CDR3 region is CASSSGLAVIQETQYF. The CDR3 DNA sequence: TGCGCCAGCAGCTCGGGACTAGCGGTTATTCAAGAGACCCAGTACTTC. The complete variable domain, with remaining parts taken from reference TRBV5-1 and TRBJ2-5, reads KAGVTQTPRYLIKTRGQQVTLSCSPISGHRSVSWYQQTPGQGLQFLFEYFSETQRNKGNFPGRFSGRQFSNSRSEMNVSTLELGDSALYLCASSSGLAVIQETQYFGPGTRLLVL.

This chain connects TRBV3-1 (or the pseudogene TRBV3-2) to TRBJ1-6; D not resolved. The germline V gene has CDR1 LGHDT and CDR2 YNNKEL (reference sequence). CDR3 size: 15 residues. V was pared by 2 bases and J by 6 bases, with 11 bases between. CDR3 in DNA: TGTGCCAGCAGCCAAAGTAGCATATTTAATTCACCCCTCCACTTT. Translated, it gives CASSQSSIFNSPLHF.

This chain joins TRBV9 and TRBJ2-1, with 10 nucleotides matching TRBD2. V gave up 3 bases and J gave up 3 bases; unmatched junction bases: 12. The CDR3 is made up of 18 amino acids. Looked up from germline, CDR1 is SGDLS and CDR2 is YYNGEE. The CDR3 is CASSAPRREREGYNEQFF. CDR3 sequence (DNA): TGTGCCAGCAGCGCCCCTCGGCGTGAGCGGGAGGGCTACAATGAGCAGTTCTTC.

The V gene is TRBV9, the J gene TRBJ2-3; D gene ambiguous. The germline V and J ends were trimmed by 2 bases and 4 bases, with 11 bases remaining between them. There are 14 residues in the CDR3. Germline CDR1 SGDLS, CDR2 YYNGEE. CDR3 coding DNA: TGTGCCAGCAGCGTCGGCTCGCGGCCAGATACGCAGTATTTT. This encodes CASSVGSRPDTQYF.

CDR3 DNA sequence: TGTGCCAGCCCCGGTACTCCGAACACCGGGGAGCTGTTTTTT. This codes for CASPGTPNTGELFF. The gene calls are TRBV7-9 and TRBJ2-2; D is ambiguous. V shed 8 bases and J shed 0 bases, with 10 bases lying between them. In germline, CDR1 is SEHNR, CDR2 FQNEAQ (reference sequence). This CDR3 region has 14 residues.

This clone appeared a single time. This chain's CDR3 is CASSTSGGERNYGYTF. CDR3 DNA: TGTGCCAGCAGTACCTCGGGGGGGGAGAGAAACTATGGCTACACCTTC. This rearrangement joins TRBV27 to TRBJ1-2, with D possibly TRBD1 on 5 matching bases. Per the germline V gene, CDR1 is MNHEY and CDR2 is SMNVEV (reference sequence). V was cut by 5 bases and J by 2 bases, with 18 bases left in between. The CDR3 totals 16 residues.

This clone came up a few times. V usage is TRBV9 and J usage is TRBJ1-3; no clear D gene. Germline V lookup: CDR1 SGDLS, CDR2 YYNGEE. Trimming pared 0 bases from V and 2 bases from J, leaving 9 bases between. This CDR3 region has 15 residues. As DNA, the CDR3 is TGTGCCAGCAGCGTAGGGTTAGCAGCTGGAAACACCATATATTTT. Translating it yields CASSVGLAAGNTIYF.